This T cell receptor (beta chain) was retrieved from a study of CD8+CD57+ T cells in acquired aplastic anemia. Study summary: Quantities of DNA derived from sorted CD4+ and CD8+ cells averaged approximately 3 ug.

Previously, flow cytometry had revealed CD8+CD57+ cell expansion in the patients chosen for sequencing. The cohort consisted entirely of patients having severe acquired aplastic anemia. Germline loops: CDR1 MRHNA, CDR2 SNTAGT. This CDR3 has 12 residues. Profiles of TCR beta VDJ and CDR3 were generated from a genomic DNA template. TCRdb called the reads again in MiXCR, with one record for every CDR3 protein. The sample contains 310,000 or so distinct CDR3 sequences, under 60% of which appear only once. Comment on this clonotype: A clone one base away is much larger, so this may be a read error.

The chain uses TRBV6-4 and TRBJ1-2; D ambiguous. Sequenced sample: sorted CD4+, CD8+, or CD8+CD57+ T cells (not recorded which) from PBMCs. This clonotype was obtained from a human donor with aplastic anemia. CDR3 sequence (DNA): TGTGCCGGCAGCTCGGACGTGGGGGGCTACACCTTC. Protein sequence: CAGSSDVGGYTF.